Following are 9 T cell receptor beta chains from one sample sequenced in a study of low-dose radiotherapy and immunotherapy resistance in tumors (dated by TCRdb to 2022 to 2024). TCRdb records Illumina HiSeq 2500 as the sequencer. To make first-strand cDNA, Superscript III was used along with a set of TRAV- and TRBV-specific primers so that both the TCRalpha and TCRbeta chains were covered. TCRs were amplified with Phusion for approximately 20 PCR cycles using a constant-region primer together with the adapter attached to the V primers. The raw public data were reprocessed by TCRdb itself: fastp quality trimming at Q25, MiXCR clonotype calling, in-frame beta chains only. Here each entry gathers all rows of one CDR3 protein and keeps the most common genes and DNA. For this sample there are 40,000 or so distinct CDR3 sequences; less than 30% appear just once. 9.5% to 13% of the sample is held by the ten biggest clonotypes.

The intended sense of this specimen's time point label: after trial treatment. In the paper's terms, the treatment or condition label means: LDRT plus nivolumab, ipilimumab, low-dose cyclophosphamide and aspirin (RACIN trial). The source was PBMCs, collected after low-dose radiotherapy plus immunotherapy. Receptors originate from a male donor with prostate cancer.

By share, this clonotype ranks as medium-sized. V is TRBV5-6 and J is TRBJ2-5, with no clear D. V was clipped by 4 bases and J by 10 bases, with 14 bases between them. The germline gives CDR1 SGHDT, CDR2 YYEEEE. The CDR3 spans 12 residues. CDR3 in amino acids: CASSDPDGGQYF. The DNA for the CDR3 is TGTGCCAGCAGCGACCCCGACGGCGGCCAGTACTTC. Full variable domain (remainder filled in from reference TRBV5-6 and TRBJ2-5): DAGVTQSPTHLIKTRGQQVTLRCSPKSGHDTVSWYQQALGQGPQFIFQYYEEEERQRGNFPDRFSGHQFPNYSSELNVNALLLGDSALYLCASSDPDGGQYFGPGTRLLVL.

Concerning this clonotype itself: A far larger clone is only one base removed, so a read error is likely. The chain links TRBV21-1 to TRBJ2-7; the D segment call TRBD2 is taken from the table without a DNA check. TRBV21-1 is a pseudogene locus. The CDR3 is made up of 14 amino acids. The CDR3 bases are TGTGCCAGCAGCTGGTCACTAGCGGGGGCTGAGCAGTACTTC. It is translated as CASSWSLAGAEQYF.

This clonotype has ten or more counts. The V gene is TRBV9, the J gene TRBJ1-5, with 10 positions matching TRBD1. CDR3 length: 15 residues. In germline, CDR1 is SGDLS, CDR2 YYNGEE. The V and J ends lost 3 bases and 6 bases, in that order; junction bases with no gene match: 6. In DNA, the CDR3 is TGTGCCAGCAGCGAGACAGGGGGCGCATTTCAGCCCCAGCATTTT. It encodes CASSETGGAFQPQHF.

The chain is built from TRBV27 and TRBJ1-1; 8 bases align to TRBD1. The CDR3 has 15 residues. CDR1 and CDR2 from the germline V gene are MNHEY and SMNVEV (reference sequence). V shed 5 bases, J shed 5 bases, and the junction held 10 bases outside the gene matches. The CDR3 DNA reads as TGTGCCAGCAGTCCCATGGACAGGGCCCCGACTGAAGCTTTCTTT. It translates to CASSPMDRAPTEAFF.

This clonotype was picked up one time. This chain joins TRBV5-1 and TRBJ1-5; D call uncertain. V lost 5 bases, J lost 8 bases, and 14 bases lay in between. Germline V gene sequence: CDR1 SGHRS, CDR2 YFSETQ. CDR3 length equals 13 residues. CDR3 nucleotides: TGCGCCAGCAGTGTGTGGGGTGTGGAGCCCCAGCATTTT. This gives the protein CASSVWGVEPQHF.

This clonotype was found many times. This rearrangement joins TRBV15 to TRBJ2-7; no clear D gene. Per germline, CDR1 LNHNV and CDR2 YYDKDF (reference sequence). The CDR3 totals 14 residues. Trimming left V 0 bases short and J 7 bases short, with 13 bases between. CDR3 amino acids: CATSRDATVREQYF. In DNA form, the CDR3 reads TGTGCCACCAGCAGAGATGCGACCGTCCGGGAGCAGTACTTC.

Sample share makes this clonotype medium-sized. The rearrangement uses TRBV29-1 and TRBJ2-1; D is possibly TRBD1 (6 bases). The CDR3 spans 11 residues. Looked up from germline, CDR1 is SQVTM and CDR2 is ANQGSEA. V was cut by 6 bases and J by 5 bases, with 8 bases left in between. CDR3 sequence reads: CSVGQNNEQFF. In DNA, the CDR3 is TGCAGCGTCGGACAGAACAATGAGCAGTTCTTC.

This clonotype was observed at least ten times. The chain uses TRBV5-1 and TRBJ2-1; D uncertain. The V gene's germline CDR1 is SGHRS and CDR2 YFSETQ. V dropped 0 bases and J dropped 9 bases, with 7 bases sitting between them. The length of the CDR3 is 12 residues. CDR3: CASSLGMGEQFF. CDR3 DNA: TGCGCCAGCAGCTTGGGTATGGGTGAGCAGTTCTTC.

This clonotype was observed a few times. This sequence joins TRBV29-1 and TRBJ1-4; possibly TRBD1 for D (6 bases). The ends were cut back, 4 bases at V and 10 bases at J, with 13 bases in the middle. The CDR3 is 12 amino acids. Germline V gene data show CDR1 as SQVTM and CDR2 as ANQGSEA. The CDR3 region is CSVGTQGGKLFF. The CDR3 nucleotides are TGCAGCGTTGGGACACAGGGAGGAAAACTGTTTTTT. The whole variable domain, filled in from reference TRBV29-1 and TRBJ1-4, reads SAVISQKPSRDICQRGTSLTIQCQVDSQVTMMFWYRQQPGQSLTLIATANQGSEATYESGFVIDKFPISRPNLTFSTLTVSNMSPEDSSIYLCSVGTQGGKLFFGSGTQLSVL.